The 14 T cell receptor beta chains listed next were all sequenced from one sample in a study of post-analysis software for immune sequencing data. Regarding the study as a whole: Four to six TRBV segments, including TRBV5-6, TRBV5-1 and TRBV20-1, were more frequent in patients than controls.

TCR beta libraries were prepared from cDNA with unique molecular identifiers. TCRdb re-derived calls from the PCR reads in MiXCR, one entry per CDR3 protein. The data show more than 500,000 distinct CDR3 sequences, roughly 34% seen once. Their antigen targets remain unknown. The sample taken for sequencing was blood. The receptors here all came from a girl aged 2-17 years with multiple sclerosis.

In DNA form, the CDR3 reads TGTGCCAGCAGTGAACAACCTATTAGCGGGGGGAAAGGGACCCAGTACTTC. Its protein is CASSEQPISGGKGTQYF. V usage is TRBV6-4 and J usage is TRBJ2-7, with TRBD2 matching 10 bases. The DNA end is a closer match to TRBJ2-5, so the J assignment may be wrong. Germline V gives CDR1 MRHNA, CDR2 SNTAGT. The CDR3 sequence is 17 residues long.

This clonotype was found a few times. The chain recombines TRBV20-1 with TRBJ1-2, with D tentatively TRBD1 (5 bases). CDR1 is DFQATT, CDR2 SNEGSKA, per germline (reference sequence). The CDR3 runs 12 residues. V was shortened by 0 bases and J by 10 bases, with 12 bases between the two germline ends. CDR3 in DNA: TGCAGTGCTAGAGACACAGGCCCCGACTACACCTTC. Protein: CSARDTGPDYTF.

The chain combines TRBV2 with TRBJ2-7; 8 bases align to TRBD1. Germline CDR1 is SNHLY and CDR2 is FYNNEI. The trim removed 6 bases at V and 6 bases at J, leaving 4 bases unmatched. The CDR3 runs 12 residues. CDR3 nucleotide sequence: TGTGCCAGCAGCGCGACAGGGGCCGAGCAGTACTTC. It translates to CASSATGAEQYF.

The gene calls are TRBV10-1 and TRBJ2-3; 9 nucleotides align to TRBD2. Germline lookup yields CDR1 WNHNN and CDR2 SYGVQD (reference sequence). V lost 1 base, J lost 1 base, and 3 bases stayed unmatched. There are 16 residues in the CDR3. In DNA form, the CDR3 reads TGCGCCAGCAGTGAGTTCCGGACTAGCGGCACAGATACGCAGTATTTT. Amino acid sequence: CASSEFRTSGTDTQYF.

The rearrangement links TRBV20-1 to TRBJ1-1; D is uncertain. The CDR3 runs 13 residues. Germline CDR1 reads DFQATT; CDR2 reads SNEGSKA (reference sequence). With 0 bases removed from V and 6 bases from J, the gap between germline ends came to 11 bases. CDR3 residues: CSAREYRMAEAFF. Here the CDR3 DNA reads TGCAGTGCTAGAGAATATAGGATGGCTGAAGCTTTCTTT.

J is TRBJ2-1 and V is TRBV27; D not certain. The CDR3 spans 12 residues. V was shortened by 5 bases and J by 7 bases, with 9 bases between the two germline ends. CDR1 and CDR2 from the germline V gene are MNHEY and SMNVEV (reference sequence). This CDR3 reads CASSPTPNEQFF. Here the CDR3 DNA reads TGTGCCAGCAGTCCGACACCTAATGAGCAGTTCTTC.

V is TRBV5-1 and J is TRBJ2-5, with D perhaps TRBD2 (5 bases). The germline CDR1 and CDR2 sequences are SGHRS and YFSETQ. This CDR3 spans 15 amino acids. V was trimmed by 5 bases and J by 0 bases, leaving 14 bases between them. CDR3 coding DNA: TGCGCCAGCAGGTCTGGACTGAAGTACCAAGAGACCCAGTACTTC. Translated, it gives CASRSGLKYQETQYF.

This CDR3 reads CASSLNMLRTQYF. The CDR3 DNA reads TGTGCCAGCAGCTTAAATATGCTCCGTACGCAGTATTTT. The chain couples TRBV7-3 to TRBJ2-3; no clear D gene. The CDR3 spans 13 residues. Germline values: CDR1 SGHTA, CDR2 FQGTGA. V shed 1 base and J shed 8 bases, with 10 bases lying between them.

In its sample, this clonotype was seen a few times. The chain uses TRBV20-1 and TRBJ1-5; tentatively, D is TRBD1 (6 bases). Germline V lookup: CDR1 DFQATT, CDR2 SNEGSKA (reference sequence). V was clipped by 6 bases and J by 0 bases, with 12 bases between them. The CDR3 is made up of 14 amino acids. CDR3 loop: CSAQGTPSNQPQHF. For the CDR3, the DNA is TGCAGTGCGCAGGGGACACCTAGCAATCAGCCCCAGCATTTT.

The V call is TRBV5-1, the J call TRBJ1-2; D gene unclear. The CDR3 spans 16 residues. The germline CDR1 and CDR2 sequences are SGHRS and YFSETQ. V was clipped by 0 bases and J by 6 bases, with 18 bases between them. The CDR3 nucleotides are TGCGCCAGCAGCTTGGAGGGTTTGGGTTTAGAAGATGGCTACACCTTC. Its translation is CASSLEGLGLEDGYTF.

J is TRBJ2-4 and V is TRBV20-1, with TRBD2 matching over 14 bases. The end of the DNA aligns better with TRBJ2-7, so the J call may be wrong. Germline values: CDR1 DFQATT, CDR2 SNEGSKA (reference sequence). CDR3 size: 15 residues. The CDR3 region is CSAMGLAGVSYEQYF. The CDR3 nucleotides read TGCAGTGCTATGGGACTAGCGGGGGTCTCCTACGAGCAGTACTTC.

This clonotype turned up a few times. The V and J genes are TRBV7-9 and TRBJ2-7; 9 bases align to TRBD2. The germline CDR1 and CDR2 sequences are SEHNR and FQNEAQ (reference sequence). The CDR3 spans 13 residues. The trim removed 3 bases at V and 12 bases at J, leaving 9 bases unmatched. The CDR3 sequence: CASSFRASGEVYF. CDR3 in DNA: TGTGCCAGCAGCTTTCGGGCTAGCGGGGAGGTGTACTTC.

This clonotype was seen only a few times. The chain uses TRBV12-3 or TRBV12-4 and TRBJ1-4; the match to TRBD1 covers 7 bases. The CDR3 is 15 residues long. Trimming removed 5 bases from V and 5 bases from J; junction bases left unmatched: 8. CDR3 coding DNA: TGTGCCAGCAGTGTCGGGGACAGATTAAATGAAAAACTGTTTTTT. This codes for CASSVGDRLNEKLFF.

This chain links TRBV6-1 with TRBJ1-3; D ambiguous. The CDR3 is made up of 17 amino acids. Germline V lookup: CDR1 MNHNS, CDR2 SASEGT. V was clipped by 3 bases and J by 0 bases, with 15 bases between them. The CDR3: CASSDLPVFSSGNTIYF. In nucleotides, the CDR3 is TGTGCCAGCAGTGACCTCCCCGTATTCAGCTCTGGAAACACCATATATTTT.